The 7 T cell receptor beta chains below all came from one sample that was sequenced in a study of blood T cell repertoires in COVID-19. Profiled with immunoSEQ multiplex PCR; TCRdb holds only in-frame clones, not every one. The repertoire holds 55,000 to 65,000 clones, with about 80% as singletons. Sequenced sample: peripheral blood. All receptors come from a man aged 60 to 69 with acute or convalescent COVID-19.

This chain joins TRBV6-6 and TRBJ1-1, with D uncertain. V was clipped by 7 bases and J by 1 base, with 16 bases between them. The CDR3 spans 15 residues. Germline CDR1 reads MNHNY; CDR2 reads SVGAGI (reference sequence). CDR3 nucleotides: TGTGCCAGCAATCCTAACCCCCACGGGAACACTGAAGCTTTCTTT. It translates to CASNPNPHGNTEAFF.

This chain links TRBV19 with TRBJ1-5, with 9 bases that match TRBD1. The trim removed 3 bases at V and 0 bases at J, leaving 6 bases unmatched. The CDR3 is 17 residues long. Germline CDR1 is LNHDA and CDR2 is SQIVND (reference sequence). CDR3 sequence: CASSMGQGKDSNQPQHF. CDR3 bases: TGTGCCAGTAGTATGGGACAGGGAAAGGATAGCAATCAGCCCCAGCATTTT.

The CDR3 region is CSARTGIGELFF. The CDR3 bases are TGCAGCGCCCGGACAGGGATCGGGGAGCTGTTTTTT. This chain uses TRBV29-1 with TRBJ2-2; 8 bases line up with TRBD1. V lost 7 bases and J lost 7; bases outside the gene matches: 5. This CDR3 comprises 12 residues. The V gene's germline CDR1 is SQVTM and CDR2 ANQGSEA.

The CDR3 sequence is CAIRGDNQPQHF. The CDR3 coding sequence is TGTGCCATCCGGGGAGACAATCAGCCCCAGCATTTT. The chain employs TRBV10-3 and TRBJ1-5; D uncertain. Germline V gives CDR1 ENHRY, CDR2 SYGVKD. The V gene lost 8 bases and the J gene lost 3 bases, with 8 bases spanning the gap. This CDR3 contains 12 residues.

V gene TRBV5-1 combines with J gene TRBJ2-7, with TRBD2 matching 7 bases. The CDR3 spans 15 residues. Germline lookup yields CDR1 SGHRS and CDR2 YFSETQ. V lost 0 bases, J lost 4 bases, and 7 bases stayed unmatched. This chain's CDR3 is CASSLGSGGSYEQYF. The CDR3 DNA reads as TGCGCCAGCAGCTTGGGATCGGGGGGATCATACGAGCAGTACTTC.

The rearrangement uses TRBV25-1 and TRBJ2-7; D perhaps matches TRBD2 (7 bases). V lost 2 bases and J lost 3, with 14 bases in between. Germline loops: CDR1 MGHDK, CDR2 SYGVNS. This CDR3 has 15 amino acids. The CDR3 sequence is CASSEAGAGVYEQYF. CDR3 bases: TGTGCCAGCAGTGAAGCAGGGGCGGGGGTCTACGAGCAGTACTTC.

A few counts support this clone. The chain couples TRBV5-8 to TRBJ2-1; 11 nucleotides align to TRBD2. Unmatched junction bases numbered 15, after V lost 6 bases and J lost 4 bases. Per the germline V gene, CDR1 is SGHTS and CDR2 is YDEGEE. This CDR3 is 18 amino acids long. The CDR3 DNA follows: TGTGCCAGCATCCCGAGAGGGCTAGCGGGGGGACTATACAATGAGCAGTTCTTC. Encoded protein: CASIPRGLAGGLYNEQFF.